This is a list of T cell receptor beta chains from one sample in a study of early T cells in non-severe SARS-CoV-2 infection. TCRdb processed the 5' RACE reads anew with MiXCR; each CDR3 protein has one entry. The repertoire consists of approximately 81,000 distinct CDR3 sequences, with more than 12% occurring once and the leading ten covering roughly 3%. Sequenced input: whole blood. The receptor source for this set is an adult who was a healthcare worker with PCR-confirmed SARS-CoV-2 infection or an uninfected control (not recorded which). Each CDR3 is given with its conserved first and last residue.

v_call	j_call	cdr3_aa
TRBV5-1	TRBJ2-7	CASTPPSSYEQYF
TRBV4-1	TRBJ2-1	CASSQASGRVYNEQFF
TRBV4-2	TRBJ1-1	CASSQEFGQGAEESEAFF
TRBV27	TRBJ2-7	CASSSWTEQYF
TRBV27	TRBJ2-5	CASSLRGIQETQYF
TRBV20-1	TRBJ2-3	CSARDRGGTDTQYF
TRBV29-1	TRBJ2-1	CSVGSGPYNEQFF
TRBV7-8	TRBJ1-4	CASSPHRVRTDEKLFF
TRBV11-2	TRBJ2-7	CASSSPGLAAMSSYEQYF
TRBV12-3/TRBV12-4	TRBJ2-3	CASTRSGGFTDTQYF
TRBV10-1	TRBJ2-7	CASSSDRLAYEQYF
TRBV11-2	TRBJ2-7	CASSEQTGTAYEQYF
TRBV15	TRBJ2-1	CATSGDRGNEQFF
TRBV29-1	TRBJ1-2	CSASPGTGPHGYTF
TRBV24-1	TRBJ2-7	CATSDSRAGWAYEQYF
TRBV5-5	TRBJ2-5	CASRTPGDWTQYF
TRBV10-3	TRBJ2-1	CAISEFGGHEQFF
TRBV29-1	TRBJ1-1	CSVVNRLSDTEAFF
TRBV3-1	TRBJ1-1	CASSQRDRSAEAFF
TRBV25-1	TRBJ1-5	CASSIQGHQPQHF
TRBV7-6	TRBJ2-5	CASSRDTSGVRETQYF
TRBV6-6	TRBJ2-3	CASSYSAAGGHTDTQYF
TRBV5-1	TRBJ2-3	CASNSGTGPTDTQYF
TRBV18	TRBJ2-7	CASSPRHGGTTYEQYF
TRBV29-1	TRBJ2-2	CSVGGQGANTGELFF
TRBV20-1	TRBJ2-7	CSAGDSSASYEQYF
TRBV11-2	TRBJ2-3	CASSLTDATVITDTQYF
TRBV6-1	TRBJ2-7	CASSDTQGWSYEQYF
TRBV7-6	TRBJ1-1	CASSTGGGPTEAFF
TRBV9	TRBJ1-3	CASSVDGRDSGPGNTIYF
TRBV10-3	TRBJ1-6	CAISESPGAYSPLHF
TRBV29-1	TRBJ1-1	CSALAVDTEAFF
TRBV4-2	TRBJ2-2	CASSHDLAGNTGELFF
TRBV2	TRBJ2-7	CASSVGQGGTYEQYF
TRBV29-1	TRBJ2-3	CSVVLAGGYTDTQYF
TRBV28	TRBJ2-4	CASSFFEAKNIQYF
TRBV19	TRBJ2-5	CASSIWLAGAQETQYF
TRBV11-2	TRBJ2-5	CASSSYNRETQYF
TRBV6-1	TRBJ2-3	CASRDPGLSGTDTQYF
TRBV18	TRBJ1-5	CASSQARNQPQHF
TRBV12-3/TRBV12-4	TRBJ2-5	CASSPHRWRPETQYF
TRBV15	TRBJ1-2	CATSRQGWRFNDGYTF
TRBV20-1	TRBJ1-4	CSARRRGRKEKLFF
TRBV5-1	TRBJ2-3	CASSLESAGRDTQYF
TRBV30	TRBJ1-5	CALGGGRGQPQHF
TRBV6-6	TRBJ2-4	CASSSLDRAANIQYF
TRBV4-1	TRBJ2-6	CASSYVPTGANVLTF
TRBV29-1	TRBJ1-1	CSVEDFYLDRSSLSVEAFF
TRBV11-3	TRBJ2-2	CASSFSRAANTGELFF
TRBV5-1	TRBJ1-1	CASNDGGSAEAFF
TRBV18	TRBJ1-1	CASSPNRQGRVDTEAFF
TRBV5-1	TRBJ1-3	CASSRDRSSGNTIYF
TRBV21-1	TRBJ2-1	CASSQEGKGSYNEQFF